This TCR beta chain is drawn from a study of vaccination and CD4 T cells after COVID-19. At the level of the study: Two of the convalescents were Hispanic, and convalescents were six males and four females.

The Oncomine TCR Beta short-read assay generated sequence data from the DNA of cultured CD4+ T cells. TCRdb ran MiXCR on the PCR reads and lists one entry per CDR3 protein. The sample has fewer than 5,000 distinct CDR3 sequences, 35% to 45% seen once. Treatment given: approximately 11-day PBMC culture with coronavirus spike peptide pools or control peptides (ViraFEST assay). One should note that the unexposed donor's CD4+ T cells were collected before the COVID-19 pandemic (2011-2018). Once peptide pools had expanded antigen-specific T cells, ViraFEST sequenced TCRs. With regard to this clonotype: What it binds is not known.

CDR1 is SEHNR, CDR2 FQNEAQ, per germline (reference sequence). The V and J ends lost 2 bases and 1 base, in that order; junction bases with no gene match: 5. This CDR3 contains 16 residues. The source material was CD4+ T cells from blood, cultured in vitro. This receptor was taken from a human donor in good health. This chain connects TRBV7-9 to TRBJ2-3; 8 bases fit TRBD2. The DNA of the CDR3 is TGTGCCAGCAGCTTAACTAGCGGATACCGCACAGATACGCAGTATTTT. Translating it yields CASSLTSGYRTDTQYF.